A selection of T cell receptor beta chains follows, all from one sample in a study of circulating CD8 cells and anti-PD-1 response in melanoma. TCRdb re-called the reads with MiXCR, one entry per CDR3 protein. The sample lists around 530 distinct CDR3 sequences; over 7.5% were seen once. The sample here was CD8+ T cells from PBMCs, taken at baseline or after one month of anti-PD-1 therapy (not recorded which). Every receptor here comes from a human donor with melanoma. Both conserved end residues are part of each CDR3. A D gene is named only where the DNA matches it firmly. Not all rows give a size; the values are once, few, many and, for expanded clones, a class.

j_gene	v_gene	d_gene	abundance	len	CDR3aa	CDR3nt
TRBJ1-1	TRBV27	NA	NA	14	CASSLPGGNTEAFF	TGTGCCAGCAGTTTACCTGGGGGGAACACTGAAGCTTTCTTT
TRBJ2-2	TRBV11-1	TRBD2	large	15	CASSPGGWNTGELFF	TGTGCCAGCAGCCCCGGGGGGTGGAACACCGGGGAGCTGTTTTTT
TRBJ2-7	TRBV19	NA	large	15	CASSMAGGGTYEQYF	TGTGCCAGTAGTATGGCCGGCGGGGGCACCTACGAGCAGTACTTC
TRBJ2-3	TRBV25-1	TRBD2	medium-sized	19	CASSEYKPSSGVGTDTQYF	TGTGCCAGCAGTGAATATAAGCCCTCCAGCGGGGTTGGCACAGATACGCAGTATTTT
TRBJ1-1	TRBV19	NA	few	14	CASSIQGPNTEAFF	TGTGCCAGTAGTATCCAGGGGCCGAACACTGAAGCTTTCTTT
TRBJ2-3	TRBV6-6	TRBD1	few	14	CVSSYVQGADTQYF	TGTGTCAGCAGCTACGTGCAGGGGGCGGATACGCAGTATTTT
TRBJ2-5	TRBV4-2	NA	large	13	CASSQDMVETQYF	TGTGCCAGCAGCCAAGATATGGTTGAGACCCAGTACTTC
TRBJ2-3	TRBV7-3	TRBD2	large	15	CASRSTSGGLDTQYF	TGTGCCAGCAGGTCGACTAGCGGGGGTTTGGATACGCAGTATTTT
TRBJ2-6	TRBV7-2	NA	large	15	CASSFKGTGANVLTF	TGTGCCAGCAGCTTCAAGGGTACTGGGGCCAACGTCCTGACTTTC
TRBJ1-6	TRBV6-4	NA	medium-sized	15	CASSDTDSPNSPLHF	TGTGCCAGCAGTGACACGGACAGTCCTAATTCACCCCTCCACTTT
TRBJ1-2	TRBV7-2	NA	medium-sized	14	CASSLVRGGDGYTF	TGTGCCAGCAGCTTAGTCCGGGGAGGCGATGGCTACACCTTC
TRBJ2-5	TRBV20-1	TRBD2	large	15	CSAWTSGGDSETQYF	TGCAGTGCGTGGACTAGCGGGGGAGATAGCGAGACCCAGTACTTC
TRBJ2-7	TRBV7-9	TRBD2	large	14	CASSGASGGNEQYF	TGTGCCAGCAGCGGCGCTAGCGGGGGAAACGAGCAGTACTTC
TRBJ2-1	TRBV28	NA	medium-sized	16	CASKAPGAGVSNEQFF	TGTGCCAGCAAAGCACCCGGGGCTGGGGTCAGCAATGAGCAGTTCTTC
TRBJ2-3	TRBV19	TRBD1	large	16	CASSIPAGQGADTQYF	TGTGCCAGTAGTATCCCTGCAGGCCAGGGGGCAGATACGCAGTATTTT
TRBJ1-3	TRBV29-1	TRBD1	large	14	CSETDRRYRNTIYF	TGCAGCGAAACGGACAGGCGTTATAGAAACACCATATATTTT
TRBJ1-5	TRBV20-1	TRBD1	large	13	CSARDREAQPQHF	TGCAGTGCTAGGGACAGGGAGGCTCAGCCCCAGCATTTT
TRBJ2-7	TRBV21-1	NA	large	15	CASSKLTYIGYEQYF	TGTGCCAGCAGCAAATTGACATACATTGGCTACGAGCAGTACTTC
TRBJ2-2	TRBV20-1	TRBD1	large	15	CSARGLGQDTGELFF	TGCAGTGCTAGGGGCCTGGGACAGGACACCGGGGAGCTGTTTTTT
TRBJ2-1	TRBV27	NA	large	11	CASSFGYEQFF	TGTGCCAGCAGTTTCGGCTATGAGCAGTTCTTC
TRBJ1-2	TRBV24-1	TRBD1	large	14	CATSDGDRNHGYTF	TGTGCCACCAGTGATGGGGACAGGAATCACGGCTACACCTTC
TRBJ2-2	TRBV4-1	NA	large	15	CASSPRTEGTGELFF	TGCGCCAGCAGCCCTAGGACAGAAGGCACCGGGGAGCTGTTTTTT
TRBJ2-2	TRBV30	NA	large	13	CAWSESGAGELFF	TGTGCCTGGAGTGAGAGTGGTGCCGGGGAGCTGTTTTTT
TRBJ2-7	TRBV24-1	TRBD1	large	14	CATSDSDREWEQYF	TGTGCCACCAGTGATTCGGACAGGGAATGGGAGCAGTACTTC
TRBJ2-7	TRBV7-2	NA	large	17	CASSLPSGAVWSYEQYF	TGTGCCAGCAGCTTACCGTCTGGCGCAGTATGGAGCTACGAGCAGTACTTC
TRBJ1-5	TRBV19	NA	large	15	CASTYNGGSNQPQHF	TGTGCCAGTACTTATAACGGGGGTAGCAATCAGCCCCAGCATTTT
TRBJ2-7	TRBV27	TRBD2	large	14	CASSLSGGLYEQYF	TGTGCCAGCAGTCTAAGCGGGGGCCTGTACGAGCAGTACTTC
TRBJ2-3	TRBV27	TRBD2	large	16	CASSPGGGPSTDTQYF	TGTGCCAGCAGTCCCGGGGGGGGCCCAAGCACAGATACGCAGTATTTT
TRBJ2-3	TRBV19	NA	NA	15	CASSFSGASTDTQYF	TGTGCCAGTAGTTTTTCGGGGGCTAGCACAGATACGCAGTATTTT
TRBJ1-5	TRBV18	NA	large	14	CASSPEQGKQPQHF	TGTGCCAGCTCACCAGAACAGGGCAAACAGCCCCAGCATTTT
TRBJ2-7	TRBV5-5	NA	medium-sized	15	CASSLEVSGTHEQYF	TGTGCCAGCAGCTTGGAAGTGTCAGGGACCCACGAGCAGTACTTC
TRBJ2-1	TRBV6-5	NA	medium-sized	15	CASSISQGWGNEQFF	TGTGCCAGCAGTATATCACAGGGCTGGGGCAATGAGCAGTTCTTC
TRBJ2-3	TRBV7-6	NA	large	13	CASSFGEGDTQYF	TGTGCCAGCAGCTTCGGGGAAGGAGATACGCAGTATTTT
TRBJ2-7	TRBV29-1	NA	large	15	CSAFGEGVKSYEQYF	TGCAGCGCCTTCGGGGAAGGAGTCAAGTCCTACGAGCAGTACTTC
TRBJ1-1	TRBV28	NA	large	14	CASSSGSRPTEAFF	TGTGCCAGCAGTTCCGGAAGTCGTCCAACTGAAGCTTTCTTT
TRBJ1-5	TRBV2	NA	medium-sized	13	CASSVKGGQPQHF	TGTGCCAGCAGTGTCAAGGGGGGTCAGCCCCAGCATTTT
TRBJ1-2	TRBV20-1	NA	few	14	CSASPLGTAYGYTF	TGCAGTGCTAGTCCCCTCGGCACGGCTTATGGCTACACCTTC
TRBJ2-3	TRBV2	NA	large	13	CASSESMRDTQYF	TGTGCCAGCAGTGAATCGATGAGAGATACGCAGTATTTT
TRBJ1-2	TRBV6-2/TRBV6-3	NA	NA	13	CASIGGLLDGYTF	TGTGCCAGCATCGGAGGACTGCTTGATGGCTACACCTTC
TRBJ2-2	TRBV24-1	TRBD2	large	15	CATSERGEDTGELFF	TGTGCCACCAGTGAGCGGGGGGAGGACACCGGGGAGCTGTTTTTT
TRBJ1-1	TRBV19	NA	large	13	CASSFGASGEAFF	TGTGCCAGTAGTTTCGGGGCCTCTGGGGAAGCTTTCTTT
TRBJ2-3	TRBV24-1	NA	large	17	CATSDLGGGRSTDTQYF	TGTGCCACCAGTGATTTGGGCGGGGGCCGGAGCACAGATACGCAGTATTTT